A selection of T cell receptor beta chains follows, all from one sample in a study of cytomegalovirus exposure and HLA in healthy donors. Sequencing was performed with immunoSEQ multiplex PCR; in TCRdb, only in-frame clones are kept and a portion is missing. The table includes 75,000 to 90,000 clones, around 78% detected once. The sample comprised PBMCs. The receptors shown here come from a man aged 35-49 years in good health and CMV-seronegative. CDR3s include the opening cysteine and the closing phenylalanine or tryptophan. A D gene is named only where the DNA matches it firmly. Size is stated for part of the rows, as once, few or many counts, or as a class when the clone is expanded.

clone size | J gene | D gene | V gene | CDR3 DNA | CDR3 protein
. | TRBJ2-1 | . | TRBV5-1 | TGCGCCAGCAGCTGGGGCGGGGTCAATGAGCAGTTCTTC | CASSWGGVNEQFF
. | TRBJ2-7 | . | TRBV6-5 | TGTGCGGCTCAGGGTAACTCTTACGAGCAGTACTTC | CAAQGNSYEQYF
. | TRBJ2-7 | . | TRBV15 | TGTGCCACCAGCACCAGAAGCTCCTACGAGCAGTACTTC | CATSTRSSYEQYF
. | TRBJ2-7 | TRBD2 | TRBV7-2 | TGTGCCAGCAGCCCCCGGACTAGCGGTATCTACGAGCAGTACTTC | CASSPRTSGIYEQYF
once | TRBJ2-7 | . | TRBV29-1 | TGCAGCGTTGAGCTTGGCGGGAACTACGAGCAGTACTTC | CSVELGGNYEQYF
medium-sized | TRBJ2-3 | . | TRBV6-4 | TGTGCCAGCAGTGACGGGGAGGCAGATACGCAGTATTTT | CASSDGEADTQYF
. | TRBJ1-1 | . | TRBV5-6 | TGTGCCAGCAGCTTGTCCTACCCGACAGACGGTGAAGCTTTCTTT | CASSLSYPTDGEAFF
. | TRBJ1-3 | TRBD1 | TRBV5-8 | TGTGCCAGCAGCCTCCGGACAGGAAGCTCTGGAAACACCATATATTTT | CASSLRTGSSGNTIYF
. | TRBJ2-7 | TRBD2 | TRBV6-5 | TGTGCCAGCAGCCGAGTTAGGACTAGTAGTTACGAGCAGTACTTC | CASSRVRTSSYEQYF
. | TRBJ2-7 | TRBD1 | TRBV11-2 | TGTGCCAGCAGCCCAGACAGGGACGAGCAGTACTTC | CASSPDRDEQYF
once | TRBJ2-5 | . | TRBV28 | TGTGCCAGCACTCCAGGGACACGAGAAGAGACCCAGTACTTC | CASTPGTREETQYF
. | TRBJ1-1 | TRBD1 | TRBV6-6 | TGTGCCAGCAGTTACTCAGGACAGGGAAACACTGAAGCTTTCTTT | CASSYSGQGNTEAFF
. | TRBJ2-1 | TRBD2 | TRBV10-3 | TGTGCCATCAGTGAAAGGGTCGCGGGAGGGCCAAGTGAGCAGTTCTTC | CAISERVAGGPSEQFF
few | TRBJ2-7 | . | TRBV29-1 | TGCAGCGTTCTCCTCCCCATCGCGACAGTCCGCTCCTACGAGCAGTACTTC | CSVLLPIATVRSYEQYF
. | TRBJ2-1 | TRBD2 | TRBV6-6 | TGTGCCAGCAGAGGGGGGGGACTAGACGACAATGAGCAGTTCTTC | CASRGGGLDDNEQFF
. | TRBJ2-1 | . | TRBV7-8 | TGTGCCAGCAGCTTAACGCGGGTTAAAGTCAATGAGCAGTTCTTC | CASSLTRVKVNEQFF
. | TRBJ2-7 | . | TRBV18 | TGTGCCAGCTCACCACCGGAGATATACGAGCAGTACTTC | CASSPPEIYEQYF
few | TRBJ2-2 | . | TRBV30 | TGTGCCTGGAGTGTTGGGTCCGTTCGGGGCGGGGAGCTGTTTTTT | CAWSVGSVRGGELFF
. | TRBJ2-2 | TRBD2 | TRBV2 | TGTGCCAGCAGCCCCGGCGCTAGCGGGAGCATCTTGCGAAGGGAGCTGTTTTTT | CASSPGASGSILRRELFF
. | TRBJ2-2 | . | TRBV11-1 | TGTGCCAGCAGCTTGGTGGACAGCTCCGGGGAGCTGTTTTTT | CASSLVDSSGELFF
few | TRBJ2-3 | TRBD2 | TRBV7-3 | TGTGCCAGCAGCCTAGGAACCCCCGGGACTAGCATTATTGATACGCAGTATTTT | CASSLGTPGTSIIDTQYF
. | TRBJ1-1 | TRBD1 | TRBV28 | TGTGCCAGCCAGGGGACAGGGAAAGGCTTCGGTGCTAACACTGAAGCTTTCTTT | CASQGTGKGFGANTEAFF
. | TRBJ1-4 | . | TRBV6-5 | TGTGCCAGCAGTTACTCCCCCGGGGGGAAACTGTTTTTT | CASSYSPGGKLFF
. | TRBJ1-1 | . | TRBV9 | TGTGCCAGCAGCCAGGGACAGAACACTGAAGCTTTCTTT | CASSQGQNTEAFF
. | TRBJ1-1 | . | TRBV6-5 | TGTGCCAGCAGTTACAACATCATGGACACTGAAGCTTTCTTT | CASSYNIMDTEAFF
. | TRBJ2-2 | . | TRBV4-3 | TGCGCCAGCAGCCAAGGCCTAACTGCCGGCGGGGAGCTGTTTTTT | CASSQGLTAGGELFF
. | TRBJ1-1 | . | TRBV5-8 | TGTGCCAGCAGCAGTACTGTTGGGCGTAGGAACACTGAAGCTTTCTTT | CASSSTVGRRNTEAFF
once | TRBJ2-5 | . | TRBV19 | TGTGCCAGTAGTATAGGGGTCTCCGGGGTACAAGAGACCCAGTACTTC | CASSIGVSGVQETQYF
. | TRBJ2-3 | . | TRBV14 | TGTGCCAGCAGCCAAGGGGAGTTCACAGATACGCAGTATTTT | CASSQGEFTDTQYF
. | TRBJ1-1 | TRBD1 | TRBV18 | TGTGCCAGCTCACCGGACAGGGTCCCTGAAGCTTTCTTT | CASSPDRVPEAFF
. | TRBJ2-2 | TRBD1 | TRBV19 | TGTGCCAGTAGGACTACAGGGGGCTCCGGGGAGCTGTTTTTT | CASRTTGGSGELFF
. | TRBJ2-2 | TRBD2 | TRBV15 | TGTGCCGCCAGACAGAGCGGGAGGTTCCCCGGGGAGCTGTTTTTT | CAARQSGRFPGELFF
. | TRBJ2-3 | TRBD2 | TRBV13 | TGTGCCAGCAGCGACCGGGACAGGGATCTAGCGGGAGGAAAGACAGATACGCAGTATTTT | CASSDRDRDLAGGKTDTQYF
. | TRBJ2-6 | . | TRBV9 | TGTGCCAGCAGCGTAGCAGTTGACACGGCTGCTGGGGCCAACGTCCTGACTTTC | CASSVAVDTAAGANVLTF
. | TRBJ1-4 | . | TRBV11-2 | TGTGCCAGCAGCTTCCTTCGGCCGGGGGTAGAAAAACTGTTTTTT | CASSFLRPGVEKLFF
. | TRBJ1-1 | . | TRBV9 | TGTGCCAGCAGCGGGACAGTGAACACTGAAGCTTTCTTT | CASSGTVNTEAFF
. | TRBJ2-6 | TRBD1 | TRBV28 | TGTGCCAGCCGCAGACAGGGGGCTGGTTCTGGGGCCAACGTCCTGACTTTC | CASRRQGAGSGANVLTF
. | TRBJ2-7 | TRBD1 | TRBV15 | TGTGCCACCAGCCGTGGGGGGCAGGGGGCGTACGAGCAGTACTTC | CATSRGGQGAYEQYF
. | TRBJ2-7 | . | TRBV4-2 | TGTGCCAGCAGCCCCCTGGGGAGCTCCTACGAGCAGTACTTC | CASSPLGSSYEQYF
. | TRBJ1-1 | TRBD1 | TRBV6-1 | TGTGCCAGCAGTGACGCAGGGGGCAACACTGAAGCTTTCTTT | CASSDAGGNTEAFF
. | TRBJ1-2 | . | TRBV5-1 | TGCGCCAGCAGCTCGATAGAACAGGACCTCTATGGCTACACCTTC | CASSSIEQDLYGYTF
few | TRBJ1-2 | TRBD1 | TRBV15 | TGTGCCACCAGCCACGGACAGGGAATTGGCTACACCTTC | CATSHGQGIGYTF
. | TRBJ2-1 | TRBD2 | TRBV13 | TGTGCCAGCAGCCCTCGACTAGCGGGAGTCAATGAGCAGTTCTTC | CASSPRLAGVNEQFF
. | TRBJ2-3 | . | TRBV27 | TGTGCCAGCAGTTTGGCGACGACGGGTACGCAGTATTTT | CASSLATTGTQYF
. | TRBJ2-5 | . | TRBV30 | TGTGCCTGGAGGAAGCGGAGCTCCTACGGGCAGTACTTC | CAWRKRSSYGQYF
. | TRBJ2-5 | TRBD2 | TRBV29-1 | TGCAGCGCGGGGTGGGTAGCGGGAGGAGAGACCCAGTACTTC | CSAGWVAGGETQYF
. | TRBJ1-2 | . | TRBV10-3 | TGTGCCATCAGAAGCGCACCCCCTGGATTTGGCTACACCTTC | CAIRSAPPGFGYTF
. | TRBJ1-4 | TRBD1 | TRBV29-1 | TGCAGCGTCCCCGGGACAGCGAATGAAAAACTGTTTTTT | CSVPGTANEKLFF
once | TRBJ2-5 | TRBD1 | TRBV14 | TGTGCCAGCAGCCAAGAACAGGGGACCCGGGAGACCCAGTACTTC | CASSQEQGTRETQYF
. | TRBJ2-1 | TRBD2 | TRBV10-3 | TGTGCCATCAGTGAATTAGCGGGGAGTTACAATGAGCAGTTCTTC | CAISELAGSYNEQFF
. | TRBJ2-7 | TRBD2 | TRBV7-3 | TGTGCCAGCAGCTTAATGGGGGGGAAAGAGCAGTACTTC | CASSLMGGKEQYF
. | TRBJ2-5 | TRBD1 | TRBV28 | TGTGCCAGCGCCCGGGGGGACAGGGGAGAGACCCAGTACTTC | CASARGDRGETQYF
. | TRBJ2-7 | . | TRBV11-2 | TGTGCCAGCGGAGGGTACGAGCAGTACTTC | CASGGYEQYF
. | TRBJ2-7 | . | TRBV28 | TGTGCCAGCAGTTCCCCCCAGGGGAGCTCCTACGAGCAGTACTTC | CASSSPQGSSYEQYF
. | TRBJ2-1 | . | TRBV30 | TGTGCCTGGAGTGTGAGAGCCTACAATGAGCAGTTCTTC | CAWSVRAYNEQFF
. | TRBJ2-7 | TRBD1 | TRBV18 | TGTGCCAGCTCACCGATGGGACAGGGGGCGCTAAGCGAGCAGTACTTC | CASSPMGQGALSEQYF
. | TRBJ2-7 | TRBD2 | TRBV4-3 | TGCGCCAGCAGCCTCGGACTAGCCCTCACGGGCGAGCAGTACTTC | CASSLGLALTGEQYF
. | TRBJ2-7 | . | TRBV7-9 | TGTGCCAGCAGGACAGACAGAAACGAGCAGTACTTC | CASRTDRNEQYF
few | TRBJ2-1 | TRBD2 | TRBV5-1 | TGCGCCAGCAGCCTACAACCGGGACTAGCGAGGAATGAGCAGTTCTTC | CASSLQPGLARNEQFF
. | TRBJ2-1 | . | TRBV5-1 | TGCGCCAGCAGCTTGGCCCCCCTCTACAATGAGCAGTTCTTC | CASSLAPLYNEQFF